This T cell receptor (beta chain) was sequenced for a study of T cells expressing NK-cell markers. Germline lookup yields CDR1 SEHNR and CDR2 FQNEAQ (reference sequence). The CDR3 is 15 residues long. As concerns this clonotype: The antigen remains undetermined.

Study results and caveats: HCMV specificity of the expanded NKG2C+ T cell clones was not established. Dominance of the CD3+CD56-NKG2C+ fraction by these clonotypes also held in several donors.

TCRdb re-called the 5' RACE reads, yielding one record per CDR3 amino acid sequence without DNA. This listing includes approximately 550,000 distinct CDR3 sequences. The TCR originated in a man between 18 and 29 years old in good health. Sequenced material: blood T cells: a sorted CD56 or NKG2C T cell subset, CD4+ or CD8+ T cells, or bulk PBMC T cells (not recorded which). The chain joins TRBV7-9 to TRBJ2-3; TCRdb lists TRBD1, though no DNA is available to test this call. The CDR3 loop reads CASSLPGRGTDTQYF.